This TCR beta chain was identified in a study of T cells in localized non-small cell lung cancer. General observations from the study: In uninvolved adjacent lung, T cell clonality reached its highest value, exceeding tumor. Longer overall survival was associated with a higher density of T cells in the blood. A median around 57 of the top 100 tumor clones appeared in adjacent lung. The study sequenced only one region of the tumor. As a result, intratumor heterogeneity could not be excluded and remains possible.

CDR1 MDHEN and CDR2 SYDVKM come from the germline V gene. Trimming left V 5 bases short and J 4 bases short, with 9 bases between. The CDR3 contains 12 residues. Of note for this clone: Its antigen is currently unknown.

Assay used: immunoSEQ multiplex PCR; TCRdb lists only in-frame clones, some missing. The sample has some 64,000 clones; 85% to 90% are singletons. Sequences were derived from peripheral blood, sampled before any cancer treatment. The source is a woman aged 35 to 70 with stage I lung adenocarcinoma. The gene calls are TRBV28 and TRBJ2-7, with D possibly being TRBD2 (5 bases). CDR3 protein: CASSPDSYEQYF. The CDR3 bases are TGTGCCAGCAGTCCGGACTCGTACGAGCAGTACTTC.